This T cell receptor (beta chain) was recovered during a study of regulatory T cells in long-lasting Graves disease. Arm-PCR with iRepertoire HTBI primers amplified the CDR3 regions for these TCR beta libraries. Using its own MiXCR run on the multiplex PCR reads, TCRdb lists one record per CDR3 protein. The table records 350,000 to 550,000 distinct CDR3 sequences, 15% to 20% of them present only once. Regarding time point: newly diagnosed GD, antithyroid drugs for less than 3 months. The TCR library used RNA extracted from PBMCs. This clonotype was recorded a few times. Germline CDR1 is LGHNA and CDR2 is YNFKEQ. V was clipped by 4 bases and J by 5 bases, with 18 bases between them. This CDR3 comprises 16 residues. The same data also contributed to another study, on T cells in Graves' hyperthyroidism and ophthalmopathy.

This chain links TRBV4-2 with TRBJ2-1; maybe TRBD2 (6 bases). The receptor comes from a woman aged 18-29 years with Graves disease. The input for sequencing was peripheral blood mononuclear cells (PBMCs), taken at new diagnosis, from a patient treated with antithyroid drugs. CDR3 DNA: TGTGCCAGCAGCCCGTTCGAGGAGCGGGTGAACAATGAGCAGTTCTTC. Residues: CASSPFEERVNNEQFF.